The 31 T cell receptor beta chains reported below all come from one sample, sequenced in a study of OX40 agonist ivuxolimab in advanced cancers. Clones were read by immunoSEQ multiplex PCR, and TCRdb kept only the in-frame ones, dropping some. The sample gives roughly 120,000 clones, roughly 90% of which show up once; around 0.81% is in the top ten. The sample consisted of CD4+ or CD8+ T cells sorted from blood, taken in a trial of the OX40 agonist ivuxolimab. The source is an adult with an advanced solid tumor such as melanoma, head and neck, liver or kidney cancer.

This chain connects TRBV4-2 to TRBJ2-3; D not certain. Trimming pared 2 bases from V and 4 bases from J, leaving 13 bases between. Germline assignment: CDR1 LGHNA and CDR2 YNFKEQ. CDR3 length: 15 residues. CDR3: CASSQSFHEADTQYF. CDR3 sequence (DNA): TGTGCCAGCAGCCAATCATTCCATGAGGCAGATACGCAGTATTTT.

The chain recombines TRBV5-4 with TRBJ2-2; D unresolved. Germline CDR1 reads SGHNT; CDR2 reads YYREEE (reference sequence). The CDR3 runs 14 residues. V shed 0 bases and J shed 4 bases, with 7 bases lying between them. Here the CDR3 DNA reads TGTGCCAGCAGCTTGGGGGGTCCCACCGGGGAGCTGTTTTTT. Encoded protein: CASSLGGPTGELFF.

The chain employs TRBV28 and TRBJ2-2; weak D call: TRBD1 (5 bases). Deletions cut 5 bases from V and 5 bases from J, with 9 bases between. CDR1 MDHEN and CDR2 SYDVKM come from the germline V gene. This CDR3 spans 13 amino acids. As DNA, the CDR3 is TGTGCCAGCAGTGGAAGGGGTACCGGGGAGCTGTTTTTT. Amino acids: CASSGRGTGELFF.

This rearrangement joins TRBV6-4 to TRBJ2-1; D is uncertain. Trimming cost V 2 bases and J 7 bases, with 6 bases left between them. Germline CDR1 is MRHNA and CDR2 is SNTAGT. The CDR3 consists of 12 residues. CDR3 in amino acids: CASSDGLNEQFF. For the CDR3, the DNA is TGTGCCAGCAGTGACGGGCTTAATGAGCAGTTCTTC.

V gene TRBV7-2 combines with J gene TRBJ1-1; D might be TRBD1 (5 bases). This CDR3 spans 13 amino acids. Germline V gene sequence: CDR1 SGHTA, CDR2 FQGNSA. Trimming took off 2 bases at V and 6 bases at J, with 10 bases between the two ends. CDR3 amino acids: CASSLSRGPEAFF. DNA of the CDR3: TGTGCCAGCAGCTTAAGTAGGGGACCTGAAGCTTTCTTT. Using reference TRBV7-2 and TRBJ1-1 for the parts outside the CDR3, the full variable domain is GAGVSQSPSNKVTEKGKDVELRCDPISGHTALYWYRQSLGQGLEFLIYFQGNSAPDKSGLPSDRFSAERTGGSVSTLTIQRTQQEDSAVYLCASSLSRGPEAFFGQGTRLTVV.

This clone was observed a single time. The chain couples TRBV18 to TRBJ2-1; the match to TRBD2 covers 8 bases. Germline CDR1 and CDR2: KGHSH and LQKENI. V lost 5 bases and J lost 8; bases outside the gene matches: 5. The CDR3 has 13 amino acids. In DNA, the CDR3 is TGTGCCAGCTCATCTACTAGCGGTGATGAGCAGTTCTTC. It codes for CASSSTSGDEQFF.

This clone was found once. The chain joins TRBV7-3 to TRBJ2-1, with TRBD1 as a possible D gene (6 bases). This CDR3 has 16 amino acids. V lost 3 bases and J lost 1, with 13 bases in between. CDR1 and CDR2 from the germline V gene are SGHTA and FQGTGA. This CDR3 reads CASSFSRGDSYNEQFF. The CDR3 DNA reads as TGTGCCAGCAGCTTCTCCAGGGGCGATTCCTACAATGAGCAGTTCTTC.

In DNA form, the CDR3 reads TGCGCCAGCAGTGTGGGGCAGGACAACTACAATGAGCAGTTCTTC. It translates to CASSVGQDNYNEQFF. The V gene is TRBV10-1, the J gene TRBJ2-1, with D perhaps TRBD1 (5 bases). CDR3 length: 15 amino acids. The V end was cut by 4 bases, the J end by 3 bases, with 13 bases between. CDR1 and CDR2 (germline): WNHNN, SYGVQD (reference sequence).

The chain links TRBV20-1 to TRBJ2-1; D might be TRBD2 (6 bases). The CDR3 contains 11 residues. CDR1 is DFQATT, CDR2 SNEGSKA, per germline (reference sequence). The V end lost 3 bases, the J end lost 9 bases, and 9 bases lay between the germline ends. CDR3: CSASPEGEQFF. The DNA for the CDR3 is TGCAGTGCTAGCCCGGAGGGTGAGCAGTTCTTC.

This chain connects TRBV7-9 to TRBJ1-6; D remains unclear. The CDR3 is 14 residues long. The V end was cut by 2 bases, the J end by 7 bases, with 9 bases between. Germline V gene data show CDR1 as SEHNR and CDR2 as FQNEAQ (reference sequence). The CDR3 coding sequence is TGTGCCAGCAGCTTATTAACAGTAAATTCACCCCTCCACTTT. Amino acid sequence: CASSLLTVNSPLHF.

The chain combines TRBV14 with TRBJ1-6; 9 bases match TRBD1. The V segment lost 4 bases and the J segment 9 bases; nucleotides outside the gene matches: 7. In germline, CDR1 is SGHDN, CDR2 FVKESK. CDR3 length: 15 residues. CDR3 nucleotide sequence: TGTGCCAGCAGCCTTGAGGGACAGGGAGGTTCACCCCTCCACTTT. It encodes CASSLEGQGGSPLHF.

Here the CDR3 DNA reads TGTGCCAGCAGCCGAAGGGAGACCCAGTACTTC. This encodes CASSRRETQYF. The V call is TRBV5-6, the J call TRBJ2-5; D not resolved. The CDR3 runs 11 residues. Germline CDR1 and CDR2: SGHDT and YYEEEE. V was cut by 4 bases and J by 5 bases, with 6 bases left in between.

The chain recombines TRBV6-5 with TRBJ2-1; TRBD2 is a possible D gene (5 bases). The CDR3 length is 14 residues. V was clipped by 2 bases and J by 0 bases, with 5 bases between them. The germline CDR1 and CDR2 sequences are MNHEY and SVGAGI. Here the CDR3 reads CASSYDYSYNEQFF. CDR3 DNA: TGTGCCAGCAGTTACGACTACTCCTACAATGAGCAGTTCTTC.

This sequence joins TRBV28 and TRBJ1-1, with D maybe TRBD1 (6 bases). CDR3 length: 15 residues. Germline V lookup: CDR1 MDHEN, CDR2 SYDVKM. Trimming cost V 5 bases and J 8 bases, with 21 bases left between them. CDR3 sequence: CASSPRQVQRGEAFF. In nucleotides, the CDR3 is TGTGCCAGCAGTCCGAGACAGGTGCAACGAGGAGAAGCTTTCTTT. The entire variable domain, with the rest obtained from reference TRBV28 and TRBJ1-1, is as follows: DVKVTQSSRYLVKRTGEKVFLECVQDMDHENMFWYRQDPGLGLRLIYFSYDVKMKEKGDIPEGYSVSREKKERFSLILESASTNQTSMYLCASSPRQVQRGEAFFGQGTRLTVV.

The chain couples TRBV4-2 to TRBJ2-2; D possibly corresponds to TRBD2 (5 bases). The CDR3 is made up of 15 amino acids. CDR1 is LGHNA and CDR2 is YNFKEQ in the germline V gene. V was pared by 4 bases and J by 0 bases, with 9 bases between. In DNA, the CDR3 is TGTGCCAGCAGCCTTCAAGCGGCGAACACCGGGGAGCTGTTTTTT. Protein sequence: CASSLQAANTGELFF.

The genes are TRBV18 and TRBJ1-4, with 7 bases aligning to TRBD1. Germline CDR1 KGHSH, CDR2 LQKENI. There are 16 residues in the CDR3. V lost 6 bases and J lost 2; bases outside the gene matches: 9. The CDR3 DNA follows: TGTGCCAGCTCCCCAACAGGGGCCGTTACTAATGAAAAACTGTTTTTT. Its translation is CASSPTGAVTNEKLFF.

This chain connects TRBV5-1 to TRBJ1-5, with TRBD1 matching 8 bases. There are 15 residues in the CDR3. With 4 bases clipped from V and 3 bases from J, the junction kept 6 bases outside the gene matches. Germline lookup yields CDR1 SGHRS and CDR2 YFSETQ. Here the CDR3 DNA reads TGCGCCAGCAGCCCGCGGACAGGGCCCAATCAGCCCCAGCATTTT. Translation: CASSPRTGPNQPQHF. Full variable domain (missing parts from reference TRBV5-1 and TRBJ1-5): KAGVTQTPRYLIKTRGQQVTLSCSPISGHRSVSWYQQTPGQGLQFLFEYFSETQRNKGNFPGRFSGRQFSNSRSEMNVSTLELGDSALYLCASSPRTGPNQPQHFGDGTRLSIL.

The rearrangement links TRBV5-1 to TRBJ2-1; the D gene is possibly TRBD2 (6 bases). Germline CDR1 and CDR2: SGHRS and YFSETQ. The CDR3 length is 17 residues. The V gene lost 2 bases and the J gene lost 0 bases, with 15 bases spanning the gap. CDR3 region: CASSLGGRGVSYNEQFF. The CDR3, as DNA: TGCGCCAGCAGCTTAGGCGGGCGGGGTGTCTCCTACAATGAGCAGTTCTTC.

The gene calls are TRBV7-9 and TRBJ1-5; weak D call: TRBD1 (5 bases). There are 15 residues in the CDR3. V lost 1 base and J lost 2, with 9 bases in between. Germline loops: CDR1 SEHNR, CDR2 FQNEAQ (reference sequence). The CDR3, as DNA: TGTGCCAGCAGCTTAGAAAGGGGAGGCAATCAGCCCCAGCATTTT. This codes for CASSLERGGNQPQHF. The whole variable domain, filled in from reference TRBV7-9 and TRBJ1-5, reads DTGVSQNPRHKITKRGQNVTFRCDPISEHNRLYWYRQTLGQGPEFLTYFQNEAQLEKSRLLSDRFSAERPKGSFSTLEIQRTEQGDSAMYLCASSLERGGNQPQHFGDGTRLSIL.

The CDR3 DNA reads as TGTGCCAGCAGTGGAATTCTAGCGCTGGGGACGGGCACCGGGGAGCTGTTTTTT. Translation gives CASSGILALGTGTGELFF. The chain combines TRBV6-1 with TRBJ2-2, with D possibly matching TRBD2 (6 bases). Germline-derived CDR1 and CDR2 are MNHNS and SASEGT. The CDR3 loop spans 18 amino acids. Trimming removed 4 bases from V and 4 bases from J, with 22 bases in between.

The J gene is TRBJ1-5, the V gene TRBV6-6; D is uncertain. Trimming left V 7 bases short and J 2 bases short, with 15 bases between. Germline V CDR1 and CDR2: MNHNY, SVGAGI (reference sequence). This CDR3 is built from 15 residues. The CDR3: CASTPDLTGNQPQHF. The CDR3 DNA sequence: TGTGCCAGCACCCCGGACCTAACGGGCAATCAGCCCCAGCATTTT.

This sequence joins TRBV28 and TRBJ1-2; no firm D call. The germline V gene encodes CDR1 MDHEN and CDR2 SYDVKM. This CDR3 has 12 residues. V was shortened by 7 bases and J by 2 bases, with 8 bases between the two germline ends. For the CDR3, the DNA is TGTGCCAGCAAGCAGTCAAACTATGGCTACACCTTC. Its protein product is CASKQSNYGYTF.

V gene TRBV4-3 combines with J gene TRBJ2-7; a possible D gene is TRBD1 (5 bases). The CDR3 runs 15 residues. Germline V lookup: CDR1 LGHNA, CDR2 YSLEER. Trimming took off 0 bases at V and 2 bases at J, with 11 bases between the two ends. The DNA for the CDR3 is TGCGCCAGCAGCCAAGAGGTGGGGCAGCCCTACGAGCAGTACTTC. Translated: CASSQEVGQPYEQYF.

This chain uses TRBV19 with TRBJ1-5; D not certain. Trimming left V 5 bases short and J 1 base short, with 15 bases between. The CDR3 has 16 amino acids. The V gene's germline CDR1 is LNHDA and CDR2 SQIVND (reference sequence). The CDR3 loop is CASSPRGGPSNQPQHF. The CDR3 region has the DNA TGTGCCAGTAGTCCGCGGGGAGGGCCGAGCAATCAGCCCCAGCATTTT.

This clone has just one count. V and J are TRBV7-2 and TRBJ1-1, with D possibly matching TRBD1 (5 bases). CDR1 SGHTA and CDR2 FQGNSA come from the germline V gene. Trimming took 5 bases from V and 10 from J, leaving 11 bases between them. This CDR3 contains 11 residues. The CDR3 region is CASSEGPGAFF. CDR3 nucleotide sequence: TGTGCCAGCAGCGAGGGACCGGGAGCTTTCTTT.

The rearrangement links TRBV7-9 to TRBJ2-3, with TRBD2 matching 7 bases. The CDR3 has 16 residues. CDR1 is SEHNR, CDR2 FQNEAQ, per germline (reference sequence). V was clipped by 1 base and J by 3 bases; unmatched bases: 7. CDR3 in amino acids: CASSLVAGVRTDTQYF. CDR3 in DNA: TGTGCCAGCAGCTTAGTTGCGGGAGTACGTACAGATACGCAGTATTTT.

The chain recombines TRBV28 with TRBJ2-7, with 10 bases that match TRBD1. The germline V gene encodes CDR1 MDHEN and CDR2 SYDVKM. This CDR3 has 20 residues. V trimming: 4 bases; J trimming: 1 base; junction bases outside the gene matches: 19. The CDR3 nucleotides read TGTGCCAGCAGTTCCGACAGGGGGCGTCTCATTGCATCGGCTTCCTACGAGCAGTACTTC. Its protein is CASSSDRGRLIASASYEQYF.

A single count supports this clone. V usage is TRBV18 and J usage is TRBJ1-4; D is possibly TRBD1 (5 bases). The CDR3 sequence is 16 residues long. The germline V gene encodes CDR1 KGHSH and CDR2 LQKENI. V lost 0 bases to trimming and J lost 6 bases, with 14 bases between them. The DNA of the CDR3 is TGTGCCAGCTCACCACCGCCCAGGGCTCCTGATGAAAAACTGTTTTTT. Its protein is CASSPPPRAPDEKLFF.

The chain combines TRBV30 with TRBJ1-4; 10 positions agree with TRBD1. Germline-derived CDR1 and CDR2 are GTSNPN and SVGIG (reference sequence). The CDR3 has 13 residues. The V segment lost 5 bases and the J segment 8 bases; nucleotides outside the gene matches: 5. CDR3 DNA: TGTGCCTGGGAGGGACAGGGGTCCGAAAAACTGTTTTTT. Translated, it gives CAWEGQGSEKLFF.

The V gene is TRBV19, the J gene TRBJ1-3, with 7 bases matching TRBD1. After removal of 6 bases from V and 6 bases from J, the junction contained 8 bases not matched to a gene. This CDR3 comprises 14 residues. The V gene's germline CDR1 is LNHDA and CDR2 SQIVND (reference sequence). DNA for the CDR3: TGTGCCAGTAGACTCACAGGGGAAACAAACACCATATATTTT. It translates to CASRLTGETNTIYF.

The V and J genes are TRBV30 and TRBJ2-1, with a tentative D call TRBD2 (5 bases). CDR1 is GTSNPN and CDR2 is SVGIG in the germline V gene (reference sequence). Trimming shortened V by 1 base and J by 0 bases, and 7 bases separated the two germline ends. This CDR3 is 14 amino acids long. The CDR3 DNA follows: TGTGCCTGGAGTGCTGGGAGCTCCTACAATGAGCAGTTCTTC. Encoded protein: CAWSAGSSYNEQFF.